A selection of T cell receptor beta chains follows, all from one sample in a study of cytomegalovirus exposure and HLA in healthy donors. Profiling relied on immunoSEQ multiplex PCR, and the TCRdb table lists in-frame clones only, not all of them. The sample has 57,000 or so clones, roughly 91% seen once; the top ten hold roughly 2.3%. The sequenced sample was PBMCs. These receptors came from a woman in her twenties or thirties in good health and CMV-seronegative. CDR3s include the opening cysteine and the closing phenylalanine or tryptophan. D genes are given only for firm matches. Only part of the rows carry a size: once, few, many, or a class if the clone is expanded.

clone_size	v_call	j_call	d_call	cdr3_nt	cdr3_aa
.	TRBV11-2	TRBJ1-1	.	TGTGCCAGCAGCTTAGTCCAGAACACTGAAGCTTTCTTT	CASSLVQNTEAFF
.	TRBV5-1	TRBJ2-1	TRBD1	TGCGCCAGCAGCTTAGGACAGGGGTCCTACAATGAGCAGTTCTTC	CASSLGQGSYNEQFF
.	TRBV6-1	TRBJ2-7	TRBD2	TGTGCCAGCAGTGACGGACTAGCGGGAAACGGAGAGCAGTACTTC	CASSDGLAGNGEQYF
.	TRBV28	TRBJ2-7	TRBD2	TGTGCCAGCAGTTTCAGCCTAGCGGCTACTACCTACGAGCAGTACTTC	CASSFSLAATTYEQYF
.	TRBV27	TRBJ1-2	.	TGTGCCAGCAGTTTATCAGGGGCCAATGGCTACACCTTC	CASSLSGANGYTF
.	TRBV28	TRBJ2-7	TRBD2	TGTGCCAGCAGTCCAAATCGGCGGGAGGGCCTTTCCGAGCAGTACTTC	CASSPNRREGLSEQYF
.	TRBV9	TRBJ2-1	TRBD2	TGTGCCAGCAGCGTAGGGAGCGGGGGGATTAGATTGGATGAGCAGTTCTTC	CASSVGSGGIRLDEQFF
.	TRBV5-1	TRBJ2-3	.	TGCGCCAGCAGCTTGGACAGGGCTCGTGGATATACGCAGTATTTT	CASSLDRARGYTQYF
.	TRBV10-3	TRBJ2-1	TRBD2	TGTGCCATCAGCCTAGCGGGAGGGAAGAATGAGCAGTTCTTC	CAISLAGGKNEQFF
.	TRBV2	TRBJ2-2	.	TGTGCCAGCAGTGAATTTCTATTATATGGCAGGTCCGTCGGCGGGGAGCTGTTTTTT	CASSEFLLYGRSVGGELFF
.	TRBV5-8	TRBJ2-7	TRBD1	TGTGCCAGCAGCCCTCGGGCAGGGGGCGTAGAGCAGTACTTC	CASSPRAGGVEQYF
.	TRBV29-1	TRBJ2-1	.	TGCAGCTCCCCGACCCCCGGGGGGCAGTTCTTC	CSSPTPGGQFF
.	TRBV28	TRBJ1-4	.	TGTGCCAGCACATCCCTTTACGCAGATGAAAAACTGTTTTTT	CASTSLYADEKLFF
.	TRBV11-2	TRBJ1-4	TRBD1	TGTGCCAGCAGCTTTAGAAAGGGACAGGGGTTCCTTGACGAAAAACTGTTTTTT	CASSFRKGQGFLDEKLFF
once	TRBV5-5	TRBJ1-1	.	TGTGCCAGCAGCTTTGGGCTGGGGAGCACTGAAGCTTTCTTT	CASSFGLGSTEAFF